This paragraph covers one TCR beta chain sequence. Researchers ran the PCR with 60 Vbeta and 13 Jbeta primers. TCRdb's copy holds only in-frame clones and misses some; the assay was immunoSEQ multiplex PCR. The table includes around 120,000 clones, 84% detected once. The germline gives CDR1 LGHNA, CDR2 YSLEER. The CDR3 has 14 residues. The V end was cut by 1 base, the J end by 4 bases, with 8 bases between. This sample is part of a study of cytomegalovirus exposure and HLA in healthy donors. This clonotype was obtained from a man in his forties or fifties in good health and CMV-seronegative. The chain carries TRBV4-3 and TRBJ2-1; D is ambiguous. The sequencing input was PBMCs. CDR3 protein: CASSQADTYNEQFF. CDR3 bases: TGCGCCAGCAGCCAAGCTGACACGTACAATGAGCAGTTCTTC.